One and the same sample provided the 28 T cell receptor beta chains below, sequenced in a study of CD8+CD57+ T cells in acquired aplastic anemia. Sequencing involved patients with CD8+CD57+ cell expansion previously shown by flow cytometry. Profiling that covered TCR beta VDJ and CDR3 relied on genomic DNA as its template. In TCRdb, the reads were re-called with MiXCR into one record per CDR3 protein. The data show a few hundred thousand distinct CDR3 sequences, roughly 50% seen once. The material sequenced was sorted CD4+, CD8+, or CD8+CD57+ T cells (not recorded which) from PBMCs. Every receptor here comes from a human donor with aplastic anemia.

The chain is built from TRBV7-9 and TRBJ1-2, with D perhaps TRBD1 (5 bases). Germline V CDR1 and CDR2: SEHNR, FQNEAQ (reference sequence). The CDR3 totals 14 residues. Trimming shortened V by 1 base and J by 1 base, and 7 bases separated the two germline ends. The CDR3 loop is CASSLGQLNYGYTF. The CDR3 DNA sequence: TGTGCCAGCAGCTTAGGACAGCTTAACTATGGCTACACCTTC.

This clonotype was observed many times. The J gene is TRBJ2-3, the V gene TRBV9; D may be TRBD2 (6 bases). Per germline, CDR1 SGDLS and CDR2 YYNGEE. Trimming shortened V by 1 base and J by 0 bases, and 9 bases separated the two germline ends. The CDR3 contains 15 residues. CDR3 coding DNA: TGTGCCAGCAGCGTAACGGGGACTAGCACAGATACGCAGTATTTT. Translating it yields CASSVTGTSTDTQYF.

Ten or more counts support this clonotype. The chain links TRBV5-8 to TRBJ2-7, with a possible D match to TRBD2 (6 bases). Germline V gives CDR1 SGHTS, CDR2 YDEGEE. Trimming took off 4 bases at V and 3 bases at J, with 14 bases between the two ends. The CDR3 totals 14 residues. The CDR3 DNA sequence: TGTGCCAGCAGCCCGGGACTGAATCGCTACGAGCAGTACTTC. Its protein product is CASSPGLNRYEQYF. The complete variable domain, with remaining parts taken from reference TRBV5-8 and TRBJ2-7, reads EAGVTQSPTHLIKTRGQQATLRCSPISGHTSVYWYQQALGLGLQFLLWYDEGEERNRGNFPPRFSGRQFPNYSSELNVNALELEDSALYLCASSPGLNRYEQYFGPGTRLTVT.

Many counts were recorded for this clonotype. J is TRBJ1-1 and V is TRBV2; 7 bases match TRBD1. The CDR3 spans 14 residues. V dropped 7 bases and J dropped 5; count of bases not matched to a gene: 10. The V gene's germline CDR1 is SNHLY and CDR2 FYNNEI. CDR3 DNA: TGTGCCAGCACTTCGGACAGGTCCGGAACTGAAGCTTTCTTT. It specifies CASTSDRSGTEAFF.

The chain employs TRBV7-2 and TRBJ1-1; D is uncertain. The CDR3 loop spans 16 amino acids. From germline, CDR1 is SGHTA and CDR2 FQGNSA. Trimming took off 0 bases at V and 4 bases at J, with 15 bases between the two ends. CDR3 sequence (DNA): TGTGCCAGCAGCTTAGCGTATTTTGGGGAGGGCACTGAAGCTTTCTTT. The encoded protein is CASSLAYFGEGTEAFF. Based on the CDR3 plus reference TRBV7-2 and TRBJ1-1, the full variable domain is GAGVSQSPSNKVTEKGKDVELRCDPISGHTALYWYRQSLGQGLEFLIYFQGNSAPDKSGLPSDRFSAERTGGSVSTLTIQRTQQEDSAVYLCASSLAYFGEGTEAFFGQGTRLTVV.

The chain joins TRBV29-1 to TRBJ2-3; D call uncertain. V was clipped by 8 bases and J by 3 bases, with 9 bases between them. The CDR3 extends over 11 amino acids. In germline, CDR1 is SQVTM, CDR2 ANQGSEA. CDR3 residues: CSFSFTDTQYF. In DNA, the CDR3 is TGCAGCTTTTCCTTTACAGATACGCAGTATTTT.

This clonotype was recorded a few times. The chain has TRBV5-8 and TRBJ2-1; D is perhaps TRBD2 (6 bases). V dropped 5 bases and J dropped 16 bases, with 22 bases sitting between them. CDR1 is SGHTS, CDR2 YDEGEE, per germline. This CDR3 comprises 13 residues. The CDR3 nucleotides read TGTGCCAGCAGGCGTAGGGGCGGGGTCCTCGATTTCTTC. Translated, it gives CASRRRGGVLDFF.

This clonotype was seen repeatedly, ten times or more. V gene TRBV7-2 combines with J gene TRBJ2-7; D is unresolved. Deletions cut 3 bases from V and 2 bases from J, with 11 bases between. CDR1 is SGHTA, CDR2 FQGNSA, per germline. The CDR3 consists of 14 residues. CDR3 in amino acids: CASSFLADPYEQYF. CDR3 nucleotide sequence: TGTGCCAGCAGCTTTCTCGCGGACCCCTACGAGCAGTACTTC. Full variable domain (missing parts from reference TRBV7-2 and TRBJ2-7): GAGVSQSPSNKVTEKGKDVELRCDPISGHTALYWYRQSLGQGLEFLIYFQGNSAPDKSGLPSDRFSAERTGGSVSTLTIQRTQQEDSAVYLCASSFLADPYEQYFGPGTRLTVT.

This chain uses TRBV10-3 with TRBJ1-6; D is possibly TRBD1 (5 bases). This CDR3 region has 17 residues. Trimming took off 4 bases at V and 9 bases at J, with 22 bases between the two ends. The V gene's germline CDR1 is ENHRY and CDR2 SYGVKD. The DNA of the CDR3 is TGTGCCATCAGTGTCGCCCCCAAGGGGATCCACTCTTCACCCCTCCACTTT. Translating gives CAISVAPKGIHSSPLHF.

The V call is TRBV20-1, the J call TRBJ2-5; 8 bases align to TRBD2. The CDR3 totals 14 residues. Trimming at V came to 6 bases and at J to 9 bases, leaving 15 bases not matched to a gene. The V gene's germline CDR1 is DFQATT and CDR2 SNEGSKA (reference sequence). CDR3 in DNA: TGCAGTGCCTACTCCCGAGCGGGGGAGACGGCCCAGTACTTC. Translated: CSAYSRAGETAQYF.

The V call is TRBV2, the J call TRBJ2-5; no firm D call. V shed 3 bases and J shed 0 bases, with 14 bases lying between them. This CDR3 has 16 amino acids. Germline V gene data show CDR1 as SNHLY and CDR2 as FYNNEI. The CDR3 nucleotides are TGTGCCAGCAGTGACTCCCTCCTCCCTCACCAAGAGACCCAGTACTTC. Translated, it gives CASSDSLLPHQETQYF.

This clonotype was observed a few times. V and J are TRBV25-1 and TRBJ2-1, with 15 bases matching TRBD2. Germline trimming cut 8 bases from V and 10 bases from J; bases unmatched to any gene: 9. The germline V gene has CDR1 MGHDK and CDR2 SYGVNS. The CDR3 is 15 amino acids. This chain's CDR3 is CASVRTSGGAGEQFF. DNA of the CDR3: TGTGCCAGCGTCCGGACTAGCGGGGGGGCGGGGGAGCAGTTCTTC.

This clonotype was seen at least ten times. The V gene is TRBV6-5, the J gene TRBJ1-2, with D perhaps TRBD1 (5 bases). The CDR3 totals 15 residues. Germline V gene data show CDR1 as MNHEY and CDR2 as SVGAGI. V lost 2 bases and J 2 bases, leaving 12 bases between the germline ends. The CDR3 bases are TGTGCCAGCAGTTACACCGGGGCAGGGAACTATGGCTACACCTTC. Translation: CASSYTGAGNYGYTF.

This chain connects TRBV20-1 to TRBJ1-6, with 11 positions matching TRBD1. V gave up 2 bases and J gave up 3 bases; unmatched junction bases: 12. The CDR3 is 19 residues long. From germline, CDR1 is DFQATT and CDR2 SNEGSKA (reference sequence). The CDR3 DNA follows: TGCAGTGCTAGAAACCCGGGACAGGGGGGGACCTGCTATAATTCACCCCTCCACTTT. Translating gives CSARNPGQGGTCYNSPLHF.

In its sample, this clonotype was seen many times. The gene calls are TRBV7-8 and TRBJ2-5, with TRBD1 identical over 9 bases. Unmatched junction bases numbered 2, after V lost 4 bases and J lost 5 bases. CDR1 and CDR2 (germline): SGHVS, FQNEAQ. This CDR3 has 13 residues. The CDR3 region is CASSWDRVETQYF. Here the CDR3 DNA reads TGTGCCAGCAGCTGGGACAGGGTGGAGACCCAGTACTTC.

This clonotype was counted at least ten times. Here the CDR3 reads CASREGLAGTDTQYF. CDR3 in DNA: TGTGCCAGTAGGGAGGGACTAGCAGGCACAGATACGCAGTATTTT. V and J are TRBV19 and TRBJ2-3; 9 nucleotides align to TRBD2. Trimming at V came to 6 bases and at J to 1 base, leaving 5 bases not matched to a gene. The CDR3 is made up of 15 amino acids. Per germline, CDR1 LNHDA and CDR2 SQIVND (reference sequence).

The chain is built from TRBV6-6 and TRBJ1-6, with D unclear. CDR1 and CDR2 from the germline V gene are MNHNY and SVGAGI (reference sequence). The CDR3 is 12 amino acids. V lost 2 bases and J 13 bases, leaving 9 bases between the germline ends. The CDR3 DNA reads TGTGCCAGCAGTTACCTGGCGGGCCCCCTCCACTTT. This gives the protein CASSYLAGPLHF.

To note about this clonotype: A clone one base away is much larger, so this may be a read error. The chain combines TRBV19 with TRBJ1-1; 7 bases agree with TRBD1. The length of the CDR3 is 17 residues. J lost 1 base, V lost 4 bases, and 12 bases had no gene match. Per germline, CDR1 LNHDA and CDR2 SQIVND (reference sequence). The chain's CDR3 is CASSTNYRGSGNTEAFF. The CDR3 nucleotides are TGTGCCAGTAGTACTAACTACAGGGGTTCGGGGAACACTGAAGCTTTCTTT.

The chain joins TRBV6-6 to TRBJ2-6; D not resolved. CDR3 size: 15 residues. Germline assignment: CDR1 MNHNY and CDR2 SVGAGI (reference sequence). The germline V and J ends were trimmed by 6 bases and 1 base, with 10 bases remaining between them. The CDR3, as DNA: TGTGCCAGCAGCCACGCGGTATCTGGGGCCAACGTCCTGACTTTC. Its translation: CASSHAVSGANVLTF.

J is TRBJ2-5 and V is TRBV12-5; D perhaps matches TRBD2 (7 bases). The V and J ends lost 0 bases and 4 bases respectively, with 9 bases between them. There are 14 residues in the CDR3. Germline V gene data show CDR1 as LGHNT and CDR2 as FRNRAP. The CDR3 loop reads CASGLVGGRETQYF. The CDR3 nucleotides read TGTGCTAGTGGTTTGGTCGGGGGGCGAGAGACCCAGTACTTC.

This clonotype has ten or more counts. The chain carries TRBV19 and TRBJ1-4, with a possible D match to TRBD1 (5 bases). This CDR3 region has 16 residues. The germline CDR1 and CDR2 sequences are LNHDA and SQIVND (reference sequence). V was cut by 2 bases and J by 2 bases, with 12 bases left in between. DNA for the CDR3: TGTGCCAGTAGTATAAGGAGGGGCAACACTAATGAAAAACTGTTTTTT. This encodes CASSIRRGNTNEKLFF.

In its sample, this clonotype was seen once. This chain joins TRBV7-9 and TRBJ2-5, with D perhaps matching TRBD1 (6 bases). This CDR3 has 13 residues. The germline V and J ends were trimmed by 4 bases and 4 bases, with 10 bases remaining between them. Germline V gives CDR1 SEHNR, CDR2 FQNEAQ (reference sequence). The CDR3 sequence: CASSYRVIETQYF. In nucleotides, the CDR3 is TGTGCCAGCAGCTACAGGGTAATAGAGACCCAGTACTTC. The variable domain in full, with the rest retrieved from reference TRBV7-9 and TRBJ2-5, is DTGVSQNPRHKITKRGQNVTFRCDPISEHNRLYWYRQTLGQGPEFLTYFQNEAQLEKSRLLSDRFSAERPKGSFSTLEIQRTEQGDSAMYLCASSYRVIETQYFGPGTRLLVL.

In this sample, this clonotype turned up a few times. The rearrangement joins TRBV19 to TRBJ1-2; no clear D. Per the germline V gene, CDR1 is LNHDA and CDR2 is SQIVND (reference sequence). This CDR3 has 14 residues. The ends were cut back, 6 bases at V and 1 base at J, with 12 bases in the middle. The chain's CDR3 is CASRTADRNYGYTF. The CDR3 nucleotides are TGTGCCAGTAGGACTGCGGACCGTAACTATGGCTACACCTTC.

The chain employs TRBV10-3 and TRBJ1-5; D gene uncertain. The CDR3 spans 14 residues. The V and J ends lost 3 bases and 3 bases respectively, with 9 bases between them. Germline V gene lookup returns CDR1 ENHRY and CDR2 SYGVKD. CDR3 residues: CAISDDAHNQPQHF. CDR3 sequence (DNA): TGTGCCATCAGTGATGACGCCCACAATCAGCCCCAGCATTTT.

Note on this clonotype: At one of its ends the junction is not consistent with the germline gene, which may arise from a read error. The chain has TRBV5-1 and TRBJ1-1, with D unclear. The CDR3 extends over 14 amino acids. Per the germline V gene, CDR1 is SGHRS and CDR2 is YFSETQ. CDR3 DNA sequence: TGTGCCAGTAAAACCAACGACGTGAACACTGAAGCTTTCTTT. Protein sequence: CASKTNDVNTEAFF.

There are many counts of this clonotype. The rearrangement joins TRBV12-3 or TRBV12-4 to TRBJ1-1; D possibly corresponds to TRBD1 (5 bases). Trimming took off 3 bases at V and 4 bases at J, with 15 bases between the two ends. The CDR3 length is 15 residues. The CDR3, as DNA: TGTGCCAGCAGTTTGGAGTGGGACCTAAGCACTGAAGCTTTCTTT. Protein product: CASSLEWDLSTEAFF.

This clonotype has only a few counts. The V and J genes are TRBV7-6 and TRBJ2-7; no definite D call. V dropped 3 bases and J dropped 4 bases, with 10 bases sitting between them. Germline V CDR1 and CDR2: SGHVS, FNYEAQ. The length of the CDR3 is 13 residues. The DNA for the CDR3 is TGTGCCAGCAGCTTGAGTCTTTCTTACGAGCAGTACTTC. Its translation is CASSLSLSYEQYF.

This clonotype was picked up a small number of times. V gene TRBV28 combines with J gene TRBJ1-4; D may be TRBD1 (5 bases). From germline, CDR1 is MDHEN and CDR2 SYDVKM. This CDR3 comprises 14 residues. Trimming pared 6 bases from V and 8 bases from J, leaving 16 bases between. In nucleotides, the CDR3 is TGTGCCAGCAGGCTCCTTGGGGGAAACGAAAAACTGTTTTTT. Translating it yields CASRLLGGNEKLFF. The variable domain in full, completed from reference TRBV28 and TRBJ1-4, reads DVKVTQSSRYLVKRTGEKVFLECVQDMDHENMFWYRQDPGLGLRLIYFSYDVKMKEKGDIPEGYSVSREKKERFSLILESASTNQTSMYLCASRLLGGNEKLFFGSGTQLSVL.